These 27 T cell receptor beta chains came from one sample sequenced in a study of CD8+ T cells in alopecia areata. After isolation, RNA underwent reverse transcription to generate cDNA as the sequencing template. Method: immunoSEQ multiplex PCR; TCRdb's copy keeps in-frame clones and lacks some. The sample holds roughly 170,000 clones, roughly three fifths seen once. Treatment given: oral pan-JAK inhibitor, 5-10 mg twice daily. The material was CD8+ T cells sorted from blood, obtained at week 24, from a patient treated with tofacitinib. These receptors were obtained from a human donor with alopecia areata.

The chain combines TRBV4-1 with TRBJ2-7; 9 bases map to TRBD1. V lost 1 base to trimming and J lost 3 bases; unmatched junction nucleotides: 10. Germline values: CDR1 MGHRA, CDR2 YSYEKL. The CDR3 has 17 amino acids. CDR3 amino acids: CASSQVSPGQGIYEQYF. The CDR3 DNA reads TGCGCCAGCAGCCAAGTCTCGCCGGGACAGGGTATCTACGAGCAGTACTTC.

The CDR3 DNA is TGTGCCAGCACCGGCGGGACAGGGGTAGGCTACACCTTC. Translation gives CASTGGTGVGYTF. The genes are TRBV6-6 and TRBJ1-2; TRBD1 agrees at 10 bases. From germline, CDR1 is MNHNY and CDR2 SVGAGI (reference sequence). The CDR3 extends over 13 amino acids. J gave up 8 bases and V 7 bases, and 7 bases lay outside the gene matches.

The chain combines TRBV20-1 with TRBJ1-2; D is undetermined. V was clipped by 6 bases and J by 5 bases, with 10 bases between them. CDR3 length: 11 amino acids. Per the germline V gene, CDR1 is DFQATT and CDR2 is SNEGSKA (reference sequence). In DNA, the CDR3 is TGCAGTGCGGGCAGGATGTATGGCTACACCTTC. Amino acid sequence: CSAGRMYGYTF.

The J gene is TRBJ2-3, the V gene TRBV11-2, with a weak D call TRBD2 (6 bases). This CDR3 has 14 residues. The germline gives CDR1 SGHAT, CDR2 FQNNGV. Deletions cut 5 bases from V and 2 bases from J, with 11 bases between. CDR3 region: CASSPGTYTDTQYF. CDR3 DNA sequence: TGTGCCAGCAGCCCGGGGACTTACACAGATACGCAGTATTTT.

This clone has a single count. The V call is TRBV5-1, the J call TRBJ2-5; 8 positions agree with TRBD2. The CDR3 loop spans 16 amino acids. Unmatched junction bases numbered 12, after V lost 4 bases and J lost 4 bases. The germline V gene encodes CDR1 SGHRS and CDR2 YFSETQ. The CDR3 region is CASSPSGTSIRETQYF. The DNA of the CDR3 is TGCGCCAGCAGCCCATCCGGGACTAGTATCCGAGAGACCCAGTACTTC.

The table lists this clone with a few counts. Other DNA sequences in the same sample also yield this CDR3. V is TRBV7-9 and J is TRBJ1-1, with D hard to call. Germline loops: CDR1 SEHNR, CDR2 FQNEAQ (reference sequence). The CDR3 covers 11 residues. Trimming took off 1 base at V and 8 bases at J, with 5 bases between the two ends. CDR3 sequence (DNA): TGTGCCAGCAGCTTAGGAGGGGAAGCTTTCTTT. Amino acids: CASSLGGEAFF.

In its sample, this clone was seen a few times. This chain connects TRBV27 to TRBJ1-1; D is unclear. Trimming took 5 bases from V and 0 from J, leaving 7 bases between them. Germline CDR1 reads MNHEY; CDR2 reads SMNVEV (reference sequence). This CDR3 is 13 amino acids long. DNA for the CDR3: TGTGCCAGCAGTACTGGTTTGAACACTGAAGCTTTCTTT. Translated, it gives CASSTGLNTEAFF.

The chain uses TRBV5-1 and TRBJ2-2; D is perhaps TRBD1 (6 bases). Trimming took 3 bases from V and 1 from J, leaving 13 bases between them. Germline V gives CDR1 SGHRS, CDR2 YFSETQ. This CDR3 spans 16 amino acids. CDR3 sequence reads: CASSWGPGLNTGELFF. In nucleotides, the CDR3 is TGCGCCAGCAGCTGGGGGCCGGGGTTGAACACCGGGGAGCTGTTTTTT. Drawing the rest from reference TRBV5-1 and TRBJ2-2, the complete variable domain is KAGVTQTPRYLIKTRGQQVTLSCSPISGHRSVSWYQQTPGQGLQFLFEYFSETQRNKGNFPGRFSGRQFSNSRSEMNVSTLELGDSALYLCASSWGPGLNTGELFFGEGSRLTVL.

This clone was counted ten times or more. The chain has TRBV5-6 and TRBJ2-1; D ambiguous. V lost 4 bases and J lost 3, with 8 bases in between. This CDR3 comprises 13 residues. CDR1 is SGHDT, CDR2 YYEEEE, per germline. The CDR3 here is CASSLELYNEQFF. CDR3 DNA sequence: TGTGCCAGCAGCCTTGAGCTCTACAATGAGCAGTTCTTC.

The chain combines TRBV6-5 with TRBJ2-2; the D is unclear. The CDR3 extends over 16 amino acids. From germline, CDR1 is MNHEY and CDR2 SVGAGI. With 0 bases removed from V and 4 bases from J, the gap between germline ends came to 12 bases. CDR3 DNA sequence: TGTGCCAGCAGTTACTCCTATTCCGGAAGCACCGGGGAGCTGTTTTTT. This codes for CASSYSYSGSTGELFF.

This sequence joins TRBV4-2 and TRBJ1-4; D might be TRBD1 (5 bases). V lost 0 bases, J lost 10 bases, and 9 bases lay in between. This CDR3 contains 13 residues. Per germline, CDR1 LGHNA and CDR2 YNFKEQ. CDR3 region: CASSQESTGKLFF. As DNA, the CDR3 is TGTGCCAGCAGCCAAGAGAGTACAGGAAAACTGTTTTTT.

The V gene is TRBV2, the J gene TRBJ1-5, with D tentatively TRBD1 (5 bases). CDR3 length equals 13 residues. With 9 bases removed from V and 2 bases from J, the gap between germline ends came to 11 bases. CDR1 SNHLY and CDR2 FYNNEI come from the germline V gene. CDR3 loop: CARGGAGNQPQHF. The DNA of the CDR3 is TGTGCCAGGGGGGGAGCCGGCAATCAGCCCCAGCATTTT.

The CDR3 sequence is CASSSQESTYGYTF. The CDR3 DNA sequence: TGTGCCAGCAGCTCACAGGAATCAACGTATGGCTACACCTTC. The rearrangement links TRBV9 to TRBJ1-2, with a possible D match to TRBD1 (5 bases). This CDR3 is built from 14 residues. With 4 bases removed from V and 5 bases from J, the gap between germline ends came to 15 bases. The germline V gene has CDR1 SGDLS and CDR2 YYNGEE.

To note about this clone: Other DNA sequences in this specimen translate into the identical CDR3. This chain joins TRBV5-1 and TRBJ2-1; D remains unclear. Per the germline V gene, CDR1 is SGHRS and CDR2 is YFSETQ. The length of the CDR3 is 11 residues. V shed 0 bases and J shed 10 bases, with 5 bases lying between them. Here the CDR3 DNA reads TGCGCCAGCAGCTTGGGGCGAGAGCAGTTCTTC. Translation gives CASSLGREQFF.

The V and J genes are TRBV10-3 and TRBJ1-2; the D is unclear. Trimming cost V 3 bases and J 4 bases, with 15 bases left between them. This CDR3 is 15 amino acids long. From germline, CDR1 is ENHRY and CDR2 SYGVKD. The CDR3 DNA reads as TGTGCCATCAGTGATAGGACTCCAGCGGGCTATGGCTACACCTTC. This encodes CAISDRTPAGYGYTF.

This chain connects TRBV5-1 to TRBJ1-2; unclear D gene. Looked up from germline, CDR1 is SGHRS and CDR2 is YFSETQ. V lost 1 base and J lost 0, with 7 bases in between. This CDR3 spans 14 amino acids. CDR3 sequence (DNA): TGCGCCAGCAGCTTGTGGGCGACTAACTATGGCTACACCTTC. The encoded protein is CASSLWATNYGYTF.

The chain combines TRBV5-6 with TRBJ2-3; D is uncertain. Per germline, CDR1 SGHDT and CDR2 YYEEEE. Deletions cut 4 bases from V and 3 bases from J, with 18 bases between. The CDR3 totals 16 residues. The CDR3 is CASSLTHSPLTDTQYF. The CDR3 region has the DNA TGTGCCAGCAGCCTAACCCATAGCCCATTAACAGATACGCAGTATTTT. The full variable domain, completed using reference TRBV5-6 and TRBJ2-3, is DAGVTQSPTHLIKTRGQQVTLRCSPKSGHDTVSWYQQALGQGPQFIFQYYEEEERQRGNFPDRFSGHQFPNYSSELNVNALLLGDSALYLCASSLTHSPLTDTQYFGPGTRLTVL.

This clone was counted a few times. Given a far larger clone just one base away, this is likely a sequencing read error. The same CDR3 arises from other DNA sequences in this sample as well. The chain carries TRBV5-1 and TRBJ1-4; D gene uncertain. The CDR3 has 14 amino acids. The germline gives CDR1 SGHRS, CDR2 YFSETQ. CDR3 in DNA: TGTGCCAGCAGCTTGGTTGCAACTAATGAAAAACTGTTTTTT. As protein: CASSLVATNEKLFF. The whole variable domain, remainder taken from reference TRBV5-1 and TRBJ1-4, is KAGVTQTPRYLIKTRGQQVTLSCSPISGHRSVSWYQQTPGQGLQFLFEYFSETQRNKGNFPGRFSGRQFSNSRSEMNVSTLELGDSALYLCASSLVATNEKLFFGSGTQLSVL.

The gene calls are TRBV5-1 and TRBJ1-2; D call uncertain. This CDR3 is built from 14 residues. Germline-derived CDR1 and CDR2 are SGHRS and YFSETQ. V was clipped by 4 bases and J by 4 bases, with 14 bases between them. This CDR3 reads CASSGEQNSYGYTF. The CDR3 region has the DNA TGCGCCAGCAGCGGGGAACAGAATAGCTATGGCTACACCTTC.

V and J are TRBV6-5 and TRBJ1-2; D gene ambiguous. Germline lookup yields CDR1 MNHEY and CDR2 SVGAGI. The CDR3 covers 15 residues. The germline V and J ends were trimmed by 6 bases and 3 bases, with 17 bases remaining between them. The CDR3 region has the DNA TGTGCCAGCAGATCTTCGCCGCTACGGGACTATGGCTACACCTTC. It encodes CASRSSPLRDYGYTF.

As to this clone: The sample has other DNA sequences that encode this CDR3 too. The chain is built from TRBV13 and TRBJ2-3; D tentatively fits TRBD1 or TRBD2 (5 bases each). There are 14 residues in the CDR3. Trimming took off 0 bases at V and 3 bases at J, with 7 bases between the two ends. CDR1 PRHDT and CDR2 FYEKMQ come from the germline V gene (reference sequence). The CDR3 sequence is CASSLGRGTDTQYF. The DNA of the CDR3 is TGTGCCAGCAGCTTAGGGAGGGGTACAGATACGCAGTATTTT. The variable domain in full, completed from reference TRBV13 and TRBJ2-3, reads AAGVIQSPRHLIKEKRETATLKCYPIPRHDTVYWYQQGPGQDPQFLISFYEKMQSDKGSIPDRFSAQQFSDYHSELNMSSLELGDSALYFCASSLGRGTDTQYFGPGTRLTVL.

The CDR3 protein is CAWSVINEQFF. CDR3 bases: TGTGCCTGGAGTGTAATCAATGAGCAGTTCTTC. The chain has TRBV30 and TRBJ2-1; no reliable D call. The ends were cut back, 0 bases at V and 6 bases at J, with 3 bases in the middle. From germline, CDR1 is GTSNPN and CDR2 SVGIG (reference sequence). The CDR3 loop spans 11 amino acids. Variable domain in full (rest from reference TRBV30 and TRBJ2-1): SQTIHQWPATLVQPVGSPLSLECTVEGTSNPNLYWYRQAAGRGLQLLFYSVGIGQISSEVPQNLSASRPQDRQFILSSKKLLLSDSGFYLCAWSVINEQFFGPGTRLTVL.

The rearrangement links TRBV29-1 to TRBJ2-7, with 14 bases lining up with TRBD2. The CDR3 sequence is 15 residues long. Looked up from germline, CDR1 is SQVTM and CDR2 is ANQGSEA. Trimming took 6 bases from V and 6 from J; bases not matched to a gene: 10. CDR3 region: CSVDGLAGGPLEQYF. CDR3 DNA: TGCAGCGTCGACGGACTAGCGGGGGGCCCCCTCGAGCAGTACTTC.

The gene calls are TRBV29-1 and TRBJ2-1; perhaps D is TRBD1 or TRBD2 (7 bases each). The V end was cut by 1 base, the J end by 4 bases, with 14 bases between. CDR1 is SQVTM, CDR2 ANQGSEA, per germline. This CDR3 region has 15 residues. The CDR3 DNA is TGCAGCGTTGAAGGAGCAGGGGGGGTTTACAATGAGCAGTTCTTC. It encodes CSVEGAGGVYNEQFF.

The chain uses TRBV25-1 and TRBJ2-1; 10 bases are a match to TRBD1. This CDR3 spans 18 amino acids. Germline trimming cut 6 bases from V and 0 bases from J; bases unmatched to any gene: 11. Germline assignment: CDR1 MGHDK and CDR2 SYGVNS. The CDR3 DNA sequence: TGTGCCAGCAGGGGACAGGGGATAACGGGGATCTCCTACAATGAGCAGTTCTTC. Its protein is CASRGQGITGISYNEQFF.

This clone was counted between two and nine times. A read error may produce the germline difference seen at one junction end. The V call is TRBV7-2, the J call TRBJ1-2; D is ambiguous. The V gene's germline CDR1 is SGHTA and CDR2 FQGNSA. This CDR3 spans 9 amino acids. This chain's CDR3 is CASTDEMDF. The CDR3 nucleotides read TGTGCCAGCACGGACGAAATGGACTTC.

This rearrangement joins TRBV27 to TRBJ1-6; no definite D call. Germline assignment: CDR1 MNHEY and CDR2 SMNVEV (reference sequence). The V gene lost 8 bases and the J gene lost 0 bases, with 5 bases spanning the gap. CDR3 length: 13 amino acids. The CDR3 region is CASQSSYNSPLHF. CDR3 nucleotides: TGTGCCAGCCAGAGCTCCTATAATTCACCCCTCCACTTT.